A selection of T cell receptor beta chains follows, all from one sample in a study of human T cells and chemical hapten exposure. Each CDR3 protein gets one entry after TCRdb re-called the RACE reads with MiXCR. The sample yields 65,000 or so distinct CDR3 sequences, around 6.1% seen once. Sample: whole blood. These receptors came from a female donor in good health. Some clones in this sample may be carry-over from other donors' samples. Each CDR3 is given with its conserved first and last residue. Fields, in order: J gene, D gene, V gene, clone size, CDR3 DNA, CDR3 protein. A D gene is named only where the DNA matches it firmly. Expanded clones are given a class, and other clones once, few, many or no size at all.

TRBJ2-3 . TRBV6-4 many TGTGCCAGCAGTGACTCGAGTAGCACAGATACGCAGTATTTT CASSDSSSTDTQYF
TRBJ2-7 TRBD2 TRBV14 many TGTGCCAGCAGCCAAGAACGGGAGGGCTACGAGCAGTACTTC CASSQEREGYEQYF
TRBJ2-5 TRBD2 TRBV28 few TGTGCCAGCGGGGGAGGCGCGGGAGGGAAAAAGACCCAGTACTTC CASGGGAGGKKTQYF
TRBJ2-5 . TRBV6-5 many TGTGCCAGCAGCTCGGGTGGGGCTACCCAGTACTTC CASSSGGATQYF
TRBJ1-5 . TRBV7-8 . TGTGCCAGCAGCATAAGGCCGAGAGGCACGGAACCCAATCAGCCCCAGCATTTT CASSIRPRGTEPNQPQHF
TRBJ2-7 . TRBV28 . TGTGCCAGCAGCCCCTTTATGGAGGACCAGTACTTC CASSPFMEDQYF
TRBJ2-7 TRBD1 TRBV29-1 many TGCAGCGCGGGGATCGGGGACAGGGCCTACGAGCAGTACTTC CSAGIGDRAYEQYF
TRBJ1-1 . TRBV6-1 many TGTGCCAGCAGAACAGGGACCACTGAAGCTTTCTTT CASRTGTTEAFF
TRBJ1-1 TRBD1 TRBV6-5 many TGTGCCAGCACCGGGACAGGGGCAGAGGCCAACACTGAAGCTTTCTTT CASTGTGAEANTEAFF
TRBJ1-2 TRBD1 TRBV28 many TGTGCCAGCACCGACATTGGACAGGGTGACTATGGCTACACCTTC CASTDIGQGDYGYTF
TRBJ1-1 . TRBV19 . TGTGCCAGCAAGGACAGCCCGAACACTGAAGCTTTCTTT CASKDSPNTEAFF
TRBJ1-1 TRBD1 TRBV10-3 many TGTGCCATCAGACCGGATAACAGGGGGAATGAAGCTTTCTTT CAIRPDNRGNEAFF
TRBJ1-1 TRBD1 TRBV12-3/TRBV12-4 few TGTGCCAGCAGTTACTTCCGGACAGGGGCTTTCGGGGCTTTCTTT CASSYFRTGAFGAFF
TRBJ2-7 TRBD2 TRBV20-1 many TGCAGTCCAAGACTAGCGGGAGGGGAGGAGCAGTACTTC CSPRLAGGEEQYF
TRBJ2-7 . TRBV28 . TGTGCCAGCAGCCCGGGACCCAGATACGAGCAGTACTTC CASSPGPRYEQYF
TRBJ1-4 . TRBV2 . TGTGCCAGCAGTGTAGGTGCCCTAATGGAAAAACTGTTTTTT CASSVGALMEKLFF
TRBJ2-3 TRBD2 TRBV7-2 few TGTGCCAGCAGCTTGACTAGCGGGGTGAGGACTAGCGATACGCAGTATTTT CASSLTSGVRTSDTQYF
TRBJ2-1 . TRBV9 . TGTGCCAGCAGCGTAGCGTCAGTCAACAATGAGCAGTTCTTC CASSVASVNNEQFF
TRBJ1-5 . TRBV20-1 many TGCAGTGCTAGAGATTCCGGGAATCAGAATCAGCCCCAGCATTTT CSARDSGNQNQPQHF
TRBJ2-5 TRBD1 TRBV5-1 many TGCGCCAGCAGCTCGACAGGGGCTGCTCGAGAGACCCAGTACTTC CASSSTGAARETQYF
TRBJ1-5 . TRBV7-2 many TGTGCCAGCAGCTTAGGGTCTGGAAATCAGCCCCAGCATTTT CASSLGSGNQPQHF
TRBJ2-7 TRBD2 TRBV11-2 many TGTGCCAGCAGCTTACTTTTAGCGGGGACCTACGAGCAGTACTTC CASSLLLAGTYEQYF
TRBJ1-5 TRBD1 TRBV6-6 many TGTGCCAGCACTCACCTCCAACCCAGGGGGCTACTGTACTATAGCAATCAGCCCCAGCATTTT CASTHLQPRGLLYYSNQPQHF
TRBJ1-2 . TRBV6-2/TRBV6-3 . TGTGCCAGCAGGCCCGTTGGCTATGGCTACACCTTC CASRPVGYGYTF
TRBJ2-1 TRBD2 TRBV12-5 . TGTGCTAGTGGTTCTTGGCTAGCGGATTACAATGAGCAGTTCTTC CASGSWLADYNEQFF
TRBJ2-1 . TRBV20-1 many TGCAGTGCTTTGTCTAGCGTCAGCTCCTACAATGAGCAGTTCTTC CSALSSVSSYNEQFF
TRBJ2-2 . TRBV10-2 many TGCGCCAGCAGTGAGGGTCCATACACCGGGGAGCTGTTTTTT CASSEGPYTGELFF
TRBJ2-7 TRBD1 TRBV28 once TGTGCCAGCAGATCGACAGGGGGGGCCCGCTACGAGCAGTACTTC CASRSTGGARYEQYF
TRBJ2-3 . TRBV3-1 few TGTGCCAGCAGCCCCTACCCGGGGGAGAGCACAGATACGCAGTATTTT CASSPYPGESTDTQYF
TRBJ2-5 TRBD1 TRBV19 few TGTGCCAGTAGTATTGACAGGGGCGAGACCCAGTACTTC CASSIDRGETQYF
TRBJ1-1 TRBD1 TRBV6-2/TRBV6-3 few TGTGCCAGCAGTGCCGCCCCCGGGACAGGGAAGAACACTGAAGCTTTCTTT CASSAAPGTGKNTEAFF
TRBJ1-2 TRBD1 TRBV28 . TGTGCCAGCAGCACATTAAGGGGGCGCGGGTATGGCTACACCTTC CASSTLRGRGYGYTF
TRBJ2-1 TRBD1 TRBV4-3 . TGCGCCAGCAGCCCATCCGGGACAGTATATGAGCAGTTCTTC CASSPSGTVYEQFF
TRBJ2-3 TRBD1 TRBV7-2 many TGTGCCAGCAGCTCCCAGGGGGATATCACAGATACGCAGTATTTT CASSSQGDITDTQYF
TRBJ2-3 . TRBV11-1 many TGTGCCAGCAGCTTAGGGGACAGCACAGATACGCAGTATTTT CASSLGDSTDTQYF
TRBJ2-7 . TRBV3-1 few TGTGCCAGCAGCCTGGGACAATTATCCCTACCTCCGTACTTC CASSLGQLSLPPYF
TRBJ2-2 . TRBV7-9 . TGTGCCAGCAGCCGGAGGGGACCGTCGAACACCGGGGAGCTGTTTTTT CASSRRGPSNTGELFF
TRBJ2-1 TRBD1 TRBV11-3 few TGTGCCAGCAGCTTAGGAGGCCGTCCCGGGACAGGGGCCGATGAGCAGTTCTTC CASSLGGRPGTGADEQFF
TRBJ2-1 TRBD2 TRBV19 . TGTGCCAGTAGTTACTTAGCGGGAGGTTGGAATGAGCAGTTCTTC CASSYLAGGWNEQFF
TRBJ1-1 . TRBV6-1 few TGTGCCAGCAGCTTGACAGGCTACACTGAAGCTTTCTTT CASSLTGYTEAFF
TRBJ2-3 . TRBV20-1 . TGCAGTGCTAGGGGGGCGGCGAGCACAGATACGCAGTATTTT CSARGAASTDTQYF